Sequencing of this T cell receptor beta chain was carried out in a study of shared clonotypes between healthy human individuals. The V gene's germline CDR1 is GTSNPN and CDR2 SVGIG (reference sequence). The CDR3 has 15 amino acids. V lost 0 bases to trimming and J lost 2 bases, with 8 bases between them. Regarding the study as a whole: A handful of donors showed sharing of approximately 5% of naive CD4 clonotypes. Non-shared clonotypes had lower generation probabilities than those shared by all four donors. Researchers sampled only blood; tissue repertoires likely differ.

As to this clone: Its antigen is as yet unknown.

CD45RO negativity and positive selection for CCR7 defined naive CD8 cells, a population that excluded terminally differentiated effector memory CD45RA+ cells. TCRdb's copy holds only in-frame clones and misses some; the assay was immunoSEQ multiplex PCR. Seen here are approximately 2,000,000 clones, roughly 95% observed once, and the top ten hold approximately 1.6%. The clonotype originates from a man aged 18 to 30 in good health. Some clones in this sample may be carry-over from other donors' samples. The chain carries TRBV30 and TRBJ2-6; D not certain. Sample: naive CD8+ T cells from PBMCs. As DNA, the CDR3 is TGTGCCTGGAGTGTAGGTGTCACTGGGGCCAACGTCCTGACTTTC. Encoded protein: CAWSVGVTGANVLTF.